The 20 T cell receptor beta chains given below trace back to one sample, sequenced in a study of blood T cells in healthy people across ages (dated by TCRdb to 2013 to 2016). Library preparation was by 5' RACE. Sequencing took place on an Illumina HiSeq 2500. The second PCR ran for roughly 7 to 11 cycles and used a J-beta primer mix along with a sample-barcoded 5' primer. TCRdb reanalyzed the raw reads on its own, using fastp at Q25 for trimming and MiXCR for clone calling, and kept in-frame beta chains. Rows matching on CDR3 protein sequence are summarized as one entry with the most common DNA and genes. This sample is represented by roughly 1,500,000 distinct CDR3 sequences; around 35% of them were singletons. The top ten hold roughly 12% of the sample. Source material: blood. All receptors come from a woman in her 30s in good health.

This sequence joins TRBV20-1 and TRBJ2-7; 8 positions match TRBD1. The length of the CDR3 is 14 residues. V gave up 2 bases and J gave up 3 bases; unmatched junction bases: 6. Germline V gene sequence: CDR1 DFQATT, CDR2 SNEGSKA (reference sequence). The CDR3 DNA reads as TGCAGTGCTAGACAGAACAGGGGGTTCTACGAGCAGTACTTC. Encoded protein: CSARQNRGFYEQYF.

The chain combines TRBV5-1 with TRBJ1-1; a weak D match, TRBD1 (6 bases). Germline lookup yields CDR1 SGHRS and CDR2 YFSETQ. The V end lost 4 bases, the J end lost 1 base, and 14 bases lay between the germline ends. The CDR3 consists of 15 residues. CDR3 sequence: CASSIGQTQNTEAFF. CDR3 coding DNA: TGCGCCAGCAGCATAGGACAGACTCAGAACACTGAAGCTTTCTTT. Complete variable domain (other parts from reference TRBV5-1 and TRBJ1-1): KAGVTQTPRYLIKTRGQQVTLSCSPISGHRSVSWYQQTPGQGLQFLFEYFSETQRNKGNFPGRFSGRQFSNSRSEMNVSTLELGDSALYLCASSIGQTQNTEAFFGQGTRLTVV.

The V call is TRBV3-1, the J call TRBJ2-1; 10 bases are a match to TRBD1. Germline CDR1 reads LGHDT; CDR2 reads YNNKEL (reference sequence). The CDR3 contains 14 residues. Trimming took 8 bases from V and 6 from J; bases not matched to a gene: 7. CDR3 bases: TGTGCCAGCGCTGACAGGGGGCGATCCAATGAGCAGTTCTTC. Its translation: CASADRGRSNEQFF.

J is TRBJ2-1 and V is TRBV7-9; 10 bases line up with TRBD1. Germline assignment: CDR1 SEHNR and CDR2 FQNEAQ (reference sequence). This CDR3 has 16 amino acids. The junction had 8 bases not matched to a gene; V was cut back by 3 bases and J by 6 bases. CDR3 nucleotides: TGTGCCAGCAGCTTGCCCCGGGACAGGGGTCCCAATGAGCAGTTCTTC. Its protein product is CASSLPRDRGPNEQFF.

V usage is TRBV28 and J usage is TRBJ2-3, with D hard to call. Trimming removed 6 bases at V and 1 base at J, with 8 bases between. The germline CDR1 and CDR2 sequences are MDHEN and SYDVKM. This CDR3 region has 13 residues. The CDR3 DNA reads TGTGCCAGCAGACCCCATGGCACAGATACGCAGTATTTT. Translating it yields CASRPHGTDTQYF.

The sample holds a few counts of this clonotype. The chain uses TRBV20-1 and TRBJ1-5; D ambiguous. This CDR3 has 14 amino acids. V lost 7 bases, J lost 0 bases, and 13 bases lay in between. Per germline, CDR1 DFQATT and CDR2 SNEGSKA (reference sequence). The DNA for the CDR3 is TGCAGTGTAGCCGGTACCTATAGCAATCAGCCCCAGCATTTT. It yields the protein CSVAGTYSNQPQHF.

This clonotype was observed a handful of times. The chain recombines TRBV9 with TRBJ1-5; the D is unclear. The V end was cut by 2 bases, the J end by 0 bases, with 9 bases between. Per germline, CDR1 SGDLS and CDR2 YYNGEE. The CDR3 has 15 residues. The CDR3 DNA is TGTGCCAGCAGCGTCCACGGGGATAGCAATCAGCCCCAGCATTTT. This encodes CASSVHGDSNQPQHF.

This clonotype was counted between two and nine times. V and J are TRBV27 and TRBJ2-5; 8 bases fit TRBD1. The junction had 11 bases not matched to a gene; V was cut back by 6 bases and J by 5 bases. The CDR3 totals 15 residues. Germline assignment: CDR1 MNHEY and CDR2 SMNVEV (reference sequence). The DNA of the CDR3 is TGTGCCAGCAGCCAAACTGACAGGGGTGGGGAGACCCAGTACTTC. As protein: CASSQTDRGGETQYF.

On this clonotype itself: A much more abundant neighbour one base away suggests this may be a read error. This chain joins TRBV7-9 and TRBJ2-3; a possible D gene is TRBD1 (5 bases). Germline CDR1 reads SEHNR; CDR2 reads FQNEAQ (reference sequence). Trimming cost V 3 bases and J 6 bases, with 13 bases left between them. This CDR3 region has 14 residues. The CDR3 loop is CASSLGHQLDTQYF. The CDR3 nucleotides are TGTGCCAGCAGCTTGGGGCATCAGCTGGATACGCAGTATTTT.

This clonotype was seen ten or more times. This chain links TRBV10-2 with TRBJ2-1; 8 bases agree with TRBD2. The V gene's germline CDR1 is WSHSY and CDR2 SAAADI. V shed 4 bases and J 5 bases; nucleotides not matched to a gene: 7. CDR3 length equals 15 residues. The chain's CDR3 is CASSGTGTRHNEQFF. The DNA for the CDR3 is TGCGCCAGCAGTGGAACCGGGACTAGACACAATGAGCAGTTCTTC.

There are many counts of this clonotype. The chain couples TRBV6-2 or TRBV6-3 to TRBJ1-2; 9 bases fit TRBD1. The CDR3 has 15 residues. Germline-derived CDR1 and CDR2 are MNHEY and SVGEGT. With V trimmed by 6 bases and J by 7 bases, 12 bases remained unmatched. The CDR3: CASRETGTGLFGYTF. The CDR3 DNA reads TGTGCCAGCAGGGAAACCGGGACAGGGTTGTTTGGCTACACCTTC.

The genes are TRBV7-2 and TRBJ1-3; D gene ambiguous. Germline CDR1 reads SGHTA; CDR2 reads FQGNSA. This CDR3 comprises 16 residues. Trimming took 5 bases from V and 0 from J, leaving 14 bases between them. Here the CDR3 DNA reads TGTGCCAGCAGCCGCTATCCATCGTTCTCTGGAAACACCATATATTTT. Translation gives CASSRYPSFSGNTIYF.

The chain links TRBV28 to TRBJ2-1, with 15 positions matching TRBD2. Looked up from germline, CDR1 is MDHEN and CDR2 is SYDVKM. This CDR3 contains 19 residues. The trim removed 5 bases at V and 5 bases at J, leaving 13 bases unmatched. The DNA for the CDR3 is TGTGCCAGCAGTCAAGGACTAGCGGGAGGGTCCACCTTAAACAATGAGCAGTTCTTC. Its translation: CASSQGLAGGSTLNNEQFF.

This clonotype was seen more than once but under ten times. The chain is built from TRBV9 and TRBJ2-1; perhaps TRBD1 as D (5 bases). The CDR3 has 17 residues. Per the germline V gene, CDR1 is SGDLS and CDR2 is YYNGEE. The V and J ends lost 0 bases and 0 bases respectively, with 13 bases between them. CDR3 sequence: CASSVAPGSSSYNEQFF. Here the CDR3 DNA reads TGTGCCAGCAGCGTAGCCCCAGGGTCCAGCTCCTACAATGAGCAGTTCTTC.

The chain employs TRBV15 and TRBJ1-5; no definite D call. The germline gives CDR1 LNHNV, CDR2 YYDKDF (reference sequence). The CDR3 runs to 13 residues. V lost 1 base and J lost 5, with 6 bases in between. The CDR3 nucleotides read TGTGCCACCAGCAGAGCCGGTCATCAGCCCCAGCATTTT. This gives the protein CATSRAGHQPQHF.

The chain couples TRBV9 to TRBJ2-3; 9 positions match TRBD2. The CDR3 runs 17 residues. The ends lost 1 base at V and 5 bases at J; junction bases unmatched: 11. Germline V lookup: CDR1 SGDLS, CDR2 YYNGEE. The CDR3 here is CASSVSFGGGVRDTQYF. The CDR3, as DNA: TGTGCCAGCAGCGTAAGCTTCGGCGGGGGGGTGAGAGATACGCAGTATTTT.

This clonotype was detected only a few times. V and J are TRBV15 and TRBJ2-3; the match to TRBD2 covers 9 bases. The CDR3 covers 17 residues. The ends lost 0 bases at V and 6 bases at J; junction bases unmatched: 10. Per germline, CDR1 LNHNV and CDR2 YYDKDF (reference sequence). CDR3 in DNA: TGTGCCACCAGCAGAGATCGGAGCGGGGGGCTGGATGATACGCAGTATTTT. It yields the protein CATSRDRSGGLDDTQYF.

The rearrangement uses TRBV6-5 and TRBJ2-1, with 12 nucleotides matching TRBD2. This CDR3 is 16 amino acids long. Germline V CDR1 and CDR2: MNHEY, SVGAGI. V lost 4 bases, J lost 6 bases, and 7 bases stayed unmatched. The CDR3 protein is CASSLTGTSGSNEQFF. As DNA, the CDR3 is TGTGCCAGCAGTTTAACCGGGACTAGCGGGTCCAATGAGCAGTTCTTC.

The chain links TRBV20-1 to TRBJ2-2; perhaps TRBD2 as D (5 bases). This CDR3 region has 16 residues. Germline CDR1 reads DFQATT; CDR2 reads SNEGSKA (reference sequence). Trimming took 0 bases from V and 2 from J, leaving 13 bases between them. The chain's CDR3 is CSARDARRHNTGELFF. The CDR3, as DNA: TGCAGTGCTAGAGATGCCCGGAGGCATAACACCGGGGAGCTGTTTTTT.

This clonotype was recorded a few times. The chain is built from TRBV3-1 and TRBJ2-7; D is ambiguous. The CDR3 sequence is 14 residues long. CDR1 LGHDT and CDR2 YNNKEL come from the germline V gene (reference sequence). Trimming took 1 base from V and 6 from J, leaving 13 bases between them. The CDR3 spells CASSQGVTSGEQYF. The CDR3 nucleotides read TGTGCCAGCAGCCAAGGCGTGACTTCGGGCGAGCAGTACTTC.